These 16 T cell receptor beta chains were sequenced from one sample in a study of cytomegalovirus exposure and HLA in healthy donors (dated by TCRdb to between 2016 and 2019). Library construction relied on the immunoSEQ multiplex PCR assay. The multiplex PCR relied on a mix of 60 forward primers for TCR Vbeta segments and 13 reverse primers for TCR Jbeta segments. Drawn from immuneACCESS, this table holds only the in-frame rearrangements with V and J called that TCRdb kept. Clones are partly lost; checked studies trace under half to an unresolved V gene and leave the rest unexplained. Across this sample there are 35,000 to 55,000 clones, with 51% seen only once. The top ten clones comprise approximately 5.5% of the sample. Sample: PBMCs. These receptors all come from a man between 60 and 70 years old in good health and CMV-seronegative.

This clone was counted between two and nine times. This sequence joins TRBV28 and TRBJ2-7; D is ambiguous. V dropped 2 bases and J dropped 0 bases, with 8 bases sitting between them. This CDR3 contains 14 residues. Germline CDR1 reads MDHEN; CDR2 reads SYDVKM. In DNA form, the CDR3 reads TGTGCCAGCAGTTTAGGCTGGGCCTCCTACGAGCAGTACTTC. Its translation: CASSLGWASYEQYF. Filled out from reference TRBV28 and TRBJ2-7, the complete variable domain reads DVKVTQSSRYLVKRTGEKVFLECVQDMDHENMFWYRQDPGLGLRLIYFSYDVKMKEKGDIPEGYSVSREKKERFSLILESASTNQTSMYLCASSLGWASYEQYFGPGTRLTVT.

The J gene is TRBJ2-7, the V gene TRBV12-5, with D perhaps TRBD2 (6 bases). Trimming took 6 bases from V and 0 from J, leaving 33 bases between them. The CDR3 sequence is 21 residues long. Germline V gives CDR1 LGHNT, CDR2 FRNRAP. As DNA, the CDR3 is TGTGCTAGTGGCCACCGGCCTCTGTTCCTCGGGGCGGGGAGTTTCTCCTACGAGCAGTACTTC. Protein sequence: CASGHRPLFLGAGSFSYEQYF.

This chain connects TRBV27 to TRBJ2-1, with D unclear. V lost 5 bases and J lost 3, with 8 bases in between. This CDR3 is 13 amino acids long. Per germline, CDR1 MNHEY and CDR2 SMNVEV (reference sequence). CDR3 region: CASSQTLYNEQFF. The CDR3 DNA reads TGTGCCAGCAGTCAGACACTCTACAATGAGCAGTTCTTC.

This clone was picked up a small number of times. The chain couples TRBV5-1 to TRBJ2-2; D is unclear. This CDR3 is 16 amino acids long. Germline loops: CDR1 SGHRS, CDR2 YFSETQ. Between the trimmed V and J ends, which lost 4 bases and 1 base, there was a span of 14 bases. DNA of the CDR3: TGCGCCAGCAGCCTACAGCCACTTGGGAACACCGGGGAGCTGTTTTTT. The encoded protein is CASSLQPLGNTGELFF.

In DNA form, the CDR3 reads TGTGCCAGCAGCTCGACGACAGGGTGGAATGAGCAGTTCTTC. This sequence encodes CASSSTTGWNEQFF. J is TRBJ2-1 and V is TRBV7-2, with TRBD1 matching 7 bases. J gave up 7 bases and V 4 bases, and 7 bases lay outside the gene matches. The CDR3 is 14 amino acids. The germline V gene encodes CDR1 SGHTA and CDR2 FQGNSA.

There are a few counts of this clone. This chain joins TRBV7-2 and TRBJ2-7; the match to TRBD2 covers 10 bases. V gave up 2 bases and J gave up 7 bases; unmatched junction bases: 8. Germline lookup yields CDR1 SGHTA and CDR2 FQGNSA. CDR3 length equals 15 residues. The CDR3 DNA reads TGTGCCAGCAGCTTAAGGCTAGCGGGGGCGGGGGAGCAGTACTTC. This sequence encodes CASSLRLAGAGEQYF.

The CDR3 nucleotides read TGTGCCACCCAAGGGGACCAAGAGACCCAGTACTTC. It encodes CATQGDQETQYF. The chain recombines TRBV6-5 with TRBJ2-5; tentatively, D is TRBD1 (5 bases). Germline V gene lookup returns CDR1 MNHEY and CDR2 SVGAGI. V was clipped by 10 bases and J by 0 bases, with 9 bases between them. This CDR3 contains 12 residues.

The chain is built from TRBV2 and TRBJ2-2, with a possible D match to TRBD1 (5 bases). V was cut by 2 bases and J by 2 bases, with 12 bases left in between. This CDR3 spans 16 amino acids. Germline-derived CDR1 and CDR2 are SNHLY and FYNNEI. CDR3 coding DNA: TGTGCCAGCAGTGAACCAGGGCCTCGAAACACCGGGGAGCTGTTTTTT. It specifies CASSEPGPRNTGELFF.

This sequence joins TRBV11-2 and TRBJ1-5, with D possibly TRBD1 on 5 matching bases. V was shortened by 0 bases and J by 0 bases, with 9 bases between the two germline ends. There are 16 residues in the CDR3. Germline-derived CDR1 and CDR2 are SGHAT and FQNNGV. The CDR3 here is CASSLDSGGSNQPQHF. The CDR3 DNA reads as TGTGCCAGCAGCTTAGATAGCGGGGGTAGCAATCAGCCCCAGCATTTT.

The sample holds a few counts of this clone. The V gene is TRBV7-2, the J gene TRBJ2-3; possibly TRBD2 for D (5 bases). This CDR3 spans 14 amino acids. V dropped 2 bases and J dropped 4 bases, with 10 bases sitting between them. The germline CDR1 and CDR2 sequences are SGHTA and FQGNSA. In DNA, the CDR3 is TGTGCCAGCAGCTTACAGCGAGCGGCAGATACGCAGTATTTT. This encodes CASSLQRAADTQYF.

The rearrangement uses TRBV14 and TRBJ1-2, with 10 bases fitting TRBD1. The CDR3 is made up of 13 amino acids. V shed 2 bases, J shed 8 bases, and the junction held 2 bases outside the gene matches. CDR1 is SGHDN, CDR2 FVKESK, per germline. The DNA of the CDR3 is TGTGCCAGCAGCCAACCGACAGGGGGCGGCTACACCTTC. Translation: CASSQPTGGGYTF.

This rearrangement joins TRBV5-4 to TRBJ2-1, with 9 bases matching TRBD2. CDR3 length: 16 residues. Germline-derived CDR1 and CDR2 are SGHNT and YYREEE (reference sequence). The ends lost 4 bases at V and 1 base at J; junction bases unmatched: 6. CDR3 residues: CASSGAGGPSYNEQFF. The CDR3 DNA reads TGTGCCAGCAGCGGGGCGGGAGGGCCATCCTACAATGAGCAGTTCTTC. The variable domain in full, completed from reference TRBV5-4 and TRBJ2-1, reads ETGVTQSPTHLIKTRGQQVTLRCSSQSGHNTVSWYQQALGQGPQFIFQYYREEENGRGNFPPRFSGLQFPNYSSELNVNALELDDSALYLCASSGAGGPSYNEQFFGPGTRLTVL.

This sequence joins TRBV29-1 and TRBJ2-7, with TRBD1 identical over 8 bases. Germline CDR1 SQVTM, CDR2 ANQGSEA. After removal of 7 bases from V and 2 bases from J, the junction contained 10 bases not matched to a gene. CDR3 length: 14 amino acids. In DNA form, the CDR3 reads TGCAGCGCCTTGGGACAGGTGATGCCCTACGAGCAGTACTTC. This codes for CSALGQVMPYEQYF.

The rearrangement joins TRBV29-1 to TRBJ2-1; the match to TRBD2 covers 16 bases. The germline gives CDR1 SQVTM, CDR2 ANQGSEA. The length of the CDR3 is 15 residues. The junction had 2 bases not matched to a gene; V was cut back by 3 bases and J by 6 bases. The CDR3 bases are TGCAGCGTTGAGGGACTAGCGGGAGGGATCAATGAGCAGTTCTTC. Its translation is CSVEGLAGGINEQFF.

There are a few counts of this clone. Here the CDR3 DNA reads TGTGCCAGCAGTCCCCCGGGAATGAACACTGAAGCTTTCTTT. Translating it yields CASSPPGMNTEAFF. V usage is TRBV28 and J usage is TRBJ1-1, with no clear D. Looked up from germline, CDR1 is MDHEN and CDR2 is SYDVKM. The CDR3 spans 14 residues. V was trimmed by 5 bases and J by 0 bases, leaving 10 bases between them.

This clone was counted a single time. J is TRBJ2-7 and V is TRBV2; tentative D call: TRBD1 (5 bases). Trimming pared 4 bases from V and 3 bases from J, leaving 13 bases between. The germline V gene encodes CDR1 SNHLY and CDR2 FYNNEI. The CDR3 contains 14 residues. CDR3 DNA sequence: TGTGCCAGCAGTGGGGGAAGGGGTAGCTACGAGCAGTACTTC. Its translation: CASSGGRGSYEQYF.